Given below is one TCR beta chain in context. Its antigen is unidentified. Sequencing was preceded by expansion of antigen-specific CD4+ T cells with viral peptide pools in the ViraFEST assay. Culturing for 10 to 11 days preceded CD4+ T cell isolation. Nucleocapsid antibody tests were negative, and the vaccine recipients had no prior SARS-CoV-2 infection. Half-medium exchanges with IL-2 medium took place on days 3 and 7. The data were taken from a study of vaccination effects on CD4 cells after COVID-19. Sequencing used immunoSEQ multiplex PCR; TCRdb keeps in-frame clones, though not all of them. The sample lists about 52,000 clones; roughly 73% were seen once. Study results and limitations: At late timepoints after vaccination, vaccine- and infection-induced clones shrank markedly.

V was clipped by 1 base and J by 2 bases; unmatched bases: 4. The CDR3 consists of 17 residues. The germline gives CDR1 SGHRS, CDR2 YFSETQ. V is TRBV5-1 and J is TRBJ2-1; 12 bases are a match to TRBD2. The input for sequencing was CD4+ T cells from PBMCs cultured with HCoV-OC43 spike peptides, taken before COVID-19 vaccination. As to subset: HCoV-OC43 spike overlapping peptide pool stimulation. The clonotype was recovered from a human donor who received a COVID-19 vaccine. CDR3 region: CASSLSSGGAAYNEQFF. The DNA of the CDR3 is TGCGCCAGCAGCTTGTCTAGCGGGGGGGCGGCCTACAATGAGCAGTTCTTC.